This T cell receptor (beta chain) was obtained from a study of T cells in tuberculosis. Study in general: T cells were selected with CD1B tetramers loaded with glucose monomycolate. PBMC were archived before or within 7 days of starting treatment.

Method: immunoSEQ multiplex PCR; TCRdb's copy keeps in-frame clones and lacks some. The sample records tens of thousands of clones, around 90% being singletons. Concerning this clone: Its antigen is as yet unknown.

CDR1 is LNHDA and CDR2 is SQIVND in the germline V gene (reference sequence). The CDR3 is 17 residues long. V lost 2 bases to trimming and J lost 1 base, with 16 bases between them. The time point: new active TB diagnosis, blood taken before or within 7 days of starting treatment. Tuberculosis was confirmed by positive sputum smear and/or M. tuberculosis culture. Study-level findings and limits: GMM-specific TCRs were nearer to active tuberculosis alpha repertoires, suggesting expansion.

The chain couples TRBV19 to TRBJ2-3; tentatively, D is TRBD2 (6 bases). This sequence originates from an adult with tuberculosis. Some clones in this sample may be carry-over from other donors' samples. The specimen comprised PBMCs, sampled at tuberculosis diagnosis. The CDR3 region is CASSISAFSGRTDTQYF. Here the CDR3 DNA reads TGTGCCAGTAGTATATCCGCATTCAGCGGGCGCACAGATACGCAGTATTTT.